This T cell receptor beta chain appears in the sequencing data of a study of monozygotic twins with inflammatory bowel disease. No DNA is given; TCRdb re-called the 5' RACE reads and lists each CDR3 protein once. This sample contains around 380,000 distinct CDR3 sequences. Germline CDR1 reads DFQATT; CDR2 reads SNEGSKA (reference sequence). This CDR3 is 13 amino acids long. The chain links TRBV20-1 to TRBJ2-7; without DNA, the TCRdb call of TRBD1 cannot be checked. Sequenced sample: blood. This receptor was taken from a human donor with ulcerative colitis or Crohn's disease, or a healthy co-twin of an affected twin (not recorded which). CDR3 in amino acids: CSAPGQKPYEQYF.